A selection of T cell receptor beta chains follows, all from one sample in a study of CD8 T cells in Susac syndrome. TCRdb ran MiXCR on the immunoSEQ multiplex PCR reads and lists one entry per CDR3 protein. Of some 180,000 distinct CDR3 sequences listed, 93% are singletons. The sequencing sample was made of CD4+ T cells from PBMCs. The receptors were gathered from a human donor in good health. Each CDR3 is given with its conserved first and last residue. The D gene is left open where the match is weak. The size entry is marked missing in some rows and otherwise reads once, few, many or a size class.

J,V,size,D,CDR3,DNA
TRBJ2-5,TRBV3-1,-,TRBD1,CASSQPGTGTQETQYF,TGTGCCAGCAGCCAACCCGGGACAGGAACCCAAGAGACCCAGTACTTC
TRBJ1-1,TRBV5-1,-,-,CASSTQVGNTEAFF,TGCGCCAGCAGCACCCAGGTGGGGAACACTGAAGCTTTCTTT
TRBJ2-3,TRBV11-2,once,-,CASRLDRDTQYF,TGTGCCAGCAGACTAGACAGGGATACGCAGTATTTT
TRBJ1-1,TRBV12-3/TRBV12-4,once,TRBD1,CASRNTGGGVLFF,TGTGCCAGCAGGAACACAGGGGGCGGGGTGCTTTTCTTT
TRBJ2-1,TRBV3-1,-,TRBD2,CASTSGGSYNEQFF,TGTGCCAGCACTAGCGGGGGATCCTACAATGAGCAGTTCTTC
TRBJ2-3,TRBV11-3,-,TRBD2,CASSPGRLAGGRTDTQYF,TGTGCCAGCAGCCCAGGCCGGCTAGCGGGGGGCCGGACAGATACGCAGTATTTT
TRBJ1-1,TRBV20-1,once,-,CSARDRFGVMNTEAFF,TGCAGTGCTAGAGATCGGTTCGGGGTCATGAACACTGAAGCTTTCTTT
TRBJ1-1,TRBV6-5,-,-,CASRIRTALSEAFF,TGTGCCAGTCGGATCAGGACAGCCCTTTCTGAAGCTTTCTTT
TRBJ1-5,TRBV20-1,-,TRBD1,CSAQTGDYNQPQHF,TGCAGTGCCCAGACAGGGGACTACAATCAGCCCCAGCATTTT
TRBJ2-2,TRBV29-1,-,-,CSVQRTGNTGELFF,TGCAGCGTTCAACGGACGGGTAACACCGGGGAGCTGTTTTTT
TRBJ1-4,TRBV4-1,-,-,CASSRGDRATNEKLFF,TGCGCCAGCAGCCGCGGGGACCGTGCAACTAATGAAAAACTGTTTTTT
TRBJ1-3,TRBV7-9,-,-,CASSFSGSSNTIYF,TGTGCCAGCAGCTTCTCGGGATCCAGCAACACCATATATTTT
TRBJ1-6,TRBV7-8,-,TRBD1,CASSTDRVNSPLHF,TGTGCCAGCAGCACGGACAGGGTTAATTCACCCCTCCACTTT
TRBJ1-1,TRBV4-2,-,-,CASSQVGRAEAFF,TGTGCCAGCAGCCAAGTTGGCAGGGCGGAAGCTTTCTTT
TRBJ1-4,TRBV7-9,-,TRBD1,CASSLSGQGKLFF,TGTGCCAGCAGCTTATCGGGACAGGGAAAACTGTTTTTT
TRBJ1-2,TRBV7-9,-,-,CASSLDLGLYGYTF,TGTGCCAGCAGCTTAGATCTTGGCCTATATGGCTACACCTTC
TRBJ2-1,TRBV12-3/TRBV12-4,-,-,CASSRGLEREQFF,TGTGCCAGCAGCCGGGGACTCGAAAGGGAGCAGTTCTTC
TRBJ2-6,TRBV7-6,-,-,CASSLAHSISGANVLTF,TGTGCCAGCAGCTTAGCGCACAGCATCTCTGGGGCCAACGTCCTGACTTTC
TRBJ2-5,TRBV30,-,TRBD2,CAWRSFRASGHQETQYF,TGTGCCTGGAGAAGTTTCCGGGCTAGCGGCCACCAAGAGACCCAGTACTTC
TRBJ1-5,TRBV20-1,-,-,CSARTPRQNQPQHF,TGCAGTGCCAGAACCCCGCGGCAGAATCAGCCCCAGCATTTT
TRBJ2-7,TRBV27,-,-,CASRTNRVSYEQYF,TGTGCCAGCAGGACGAACAGGGTTTCCTACGAGCAGTACTTC
TRBJ2-1,TRBV3-1,-,-,CASSQDLVSNSYNEQFF,TGTGCCAGCAGCCAAGACCTAGTAAGCAACTCCTACAATGAGCAGTTCTTC
TRBJ2-1,TRBV5-1,-,TRBD1,CASSLGTGPNEQFF,TGCGCCAGCAGTTTAGGGACAGGGCCCAATGAGCAGTTCTTC
TRBJ1-2,TRBV11-2,-,-,CASSLKGFGYTF,TGTGCCAGCAGCTTAAAGGGTTTTGGCTACACCTTC
TRBJ2-1,TRBV19,-,TRBD1,CASSSDWTGSYNEQFF,TGTGCCAGTAGTTCGGATTGGACAGGGTCCTACAATGAGCAGTTCTTC
TRBJ2-3,TRBV28,-,TRBD2,CASHSGGVADTQYF,TGTGCCAGCCATAGCGGGGGGGTGGCAGATACGCAGTATTTT
TRBJ1-5,TRBV28,-,-,CASRPGDRPRQPQHF,TGTGCCAGCAGGCCTGGAGACAGGCCGAGGCAGCCCCAGCATTTT
TRBJ1-2,TRBV5-1,-,-,CASSLAGKSPYGYTF,TGCGCCAGCAGCTTGGCCGGGAAGAGCCCCTATGGCTACACCTTC
TRBJ2-5,TRBV28,-,TRBD1,CASSLDRVIETQYF,TGTGCCAGCAGCTTGGACAGGGTGATAGAGACCCAGTACTTC
TRBJ1-1,TRBV4-1,-,TRBD1,CASSHNRGAIYEAFF,TGCGCCAGCAGCCACAACAGGGGCGCCATATATGAAGCTTTCTTT
TRBJ2-3,TRBV7-9,-,TRBD1,CASSSRTGASTDTQYF,TGTGCCAGCAGCAGCCGGACAGGTGCTAGCACAGATACGCAGTATTTT
TRBJ1-1,TRBV7-9,-,TRBD1,CASSPLQGFGAFF,TGTGCCAGCAGCCCATTACAGGGGTTCGGAGCTTTCTTT
TRBJ1-1,TRBV20-1,-,-,CSARDLAHLNTEAFF,TGCAGTGCTAGAGATTTGGCCCACCTGAACACTGAAGCTTTCTTT
TRBJ1-2,TRBV7-9,-,-,CASSTRVNWSGYTF,TGTGCCAGCAGTACCAGAGTCAACTGGAGTGGCTACACCTTC
TRBJ2-1,TRBV5-1,-,-,CASSSKGGTNEQFF,TGCGCCAGCAGCTCCAAAGGGGGAACCAATGAGCAGTTCTTC
TRBJ1-3,TRBV12-3/TRBV12-4,-,TRBD1,CASSADRASGNTIYF,TGTGCCAGCAGTGCCGACAGGGCCTCTGGAAACACCATATATTTT
TRBJ1-1,TRBV7-2,once,-,CASSYTGSEAFF,TGTGCCAGCAGCTATACAGGGTCTGAAGCTTTCTTT
TRBJ1-3,TRBV4-1,-,-,CASSQDFGSGNTIYF,TGCGCCAGCAGCCAAGATTTCGGCTCTGGAAACACCATATATTTT
TRBJ2-3,TRBV6-1,-,TRBD1,CASSEASGTGSNTQYF,TGTGCCAGCAGTGAGGCCTCCGGGACAGGGTCAAATACGCAGTATTTT
TRBJ2-3,TRBV20-1,-,-,CSARVMSTDTQYF,TGCAGTGCTAGAGTTATGAGCACAGATACGCAGTATTTT
TRBJ1-1,TRBV28,-,-,CASSFSLDRLNTEAFF,TGTGCCAGCAGTTTCTCCCTCGACAGGCTGAACACTGAAGCTTTCTTT
TRBJ1-2,TRBV7-8,-,-,CASSSGGSSHGYTF,TGTGCCAGCAGCTCGGGGGGGTCTAGCCATGGCTACACCTTC
TRBJ1-1,TRBV28,once,-,CASSSAGPTSPMNTEAFF,TGTGCCAGTTCCAGCGCGGGTCCCACGTCCCCCATGAACACTGAAGCTTTCTTT
TRBJ2-3,TRBV19,-,TRBD2,CASSLAVTDTQYF,TGTGCCTCCAGCCTAGCGGTCACAGATACGCAGTATTTT
TRBJ2-1,TRBV12-5,-,TRBD2,CASGGTGGYNEQFF,TGTGCTAGTGGCGGGACCGGGGGGTACAATGAGCAGTTCTTC
TRBJ1-2,TRBV4-3,-,TRBD1,CASSQTGQGGSYGYTF,TGCGCCAGCAGCCAAACGGGACAGGGGGGGAGCTATGGCTACACCTTC
TRBJ1-6,TRBV6-2/TRBV6-3,-,TRBD1,CASRTGTGESPLHF,TGTGCCAGCAGAACCGGGACAGGGGAATCACCCCTCCACTTT
TRBJ1-6,TRBV7-2,-,-,CASSRMTDNSPLHF,TGTGCCAGCAGCCGAATGACAGATAATTCACCCCTCCACTTT
TRBJ2-3,TRBV28,once,-,CASSFHSGTNTQYF,TGTGCCAGCAGCTTCCACTCGGGAACGAATACGCAGTATTTT
TRBJ2-6,TRBV5-1,-,-,CASSLGRFSGANVLTF,TGCGCCAGCAGCTTGGGACGTTTCTCTGGGGCCAACGTCCTGACTTTC
TRBJ1-6,TRBV23-1,-,-,CASSPGGLRFLHF,TGCGCCAGCAGTCCAGGCGGGTTGCGCTTCCTCCACTTT
TRBJ1-5,TRBV2,-,TRBD1,CASSVTGANQPQHF,TGTGCCAGCAGTGTGACAGGGGCTAATCAGCCCCAGCATTTT